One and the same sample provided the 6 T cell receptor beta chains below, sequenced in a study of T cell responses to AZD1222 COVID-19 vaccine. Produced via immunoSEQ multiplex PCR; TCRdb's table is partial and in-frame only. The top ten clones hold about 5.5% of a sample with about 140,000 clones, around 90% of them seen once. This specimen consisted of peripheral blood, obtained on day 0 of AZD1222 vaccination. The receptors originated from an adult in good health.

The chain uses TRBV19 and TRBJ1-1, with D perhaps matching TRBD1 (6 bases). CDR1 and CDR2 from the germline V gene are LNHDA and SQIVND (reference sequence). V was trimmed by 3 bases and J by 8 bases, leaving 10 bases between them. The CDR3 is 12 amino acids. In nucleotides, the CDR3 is TGTGCCAGTAGTATTAATGACAGGGAAGCTTTCTTT. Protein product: CASSINDREAFF.

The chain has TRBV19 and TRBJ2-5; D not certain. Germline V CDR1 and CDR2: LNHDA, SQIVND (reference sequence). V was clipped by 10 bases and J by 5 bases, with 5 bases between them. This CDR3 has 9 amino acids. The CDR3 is CATNETQYF. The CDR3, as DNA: TGTGCCACTAACGAGACCCAGTACTTC.

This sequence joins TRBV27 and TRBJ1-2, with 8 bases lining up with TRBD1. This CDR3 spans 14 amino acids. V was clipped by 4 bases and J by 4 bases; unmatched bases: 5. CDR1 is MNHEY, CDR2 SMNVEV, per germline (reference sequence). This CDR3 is CASSSGGQAYGYTF. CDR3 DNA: TGTGCCAGCAGTTCAGGGGGCCAGGCCTATGGCTACACCTTC.

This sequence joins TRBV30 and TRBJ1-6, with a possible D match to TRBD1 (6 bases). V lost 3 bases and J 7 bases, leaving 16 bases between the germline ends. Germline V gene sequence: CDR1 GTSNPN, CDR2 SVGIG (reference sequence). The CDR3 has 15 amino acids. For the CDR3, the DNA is TGTGCCTGGAGAAGCGGGGGGCAGAGGAATTCACCCCTCCACTTT. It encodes CAWRSGGQRNSPLHF.

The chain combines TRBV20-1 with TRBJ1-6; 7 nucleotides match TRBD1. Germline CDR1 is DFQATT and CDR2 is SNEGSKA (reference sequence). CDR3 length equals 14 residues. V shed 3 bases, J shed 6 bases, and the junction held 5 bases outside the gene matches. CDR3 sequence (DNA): TGCAGTGCTAGTGAAGACAGGGCTAATTCACCCCTCCACTTT. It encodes CSASEDRANSPLHF.

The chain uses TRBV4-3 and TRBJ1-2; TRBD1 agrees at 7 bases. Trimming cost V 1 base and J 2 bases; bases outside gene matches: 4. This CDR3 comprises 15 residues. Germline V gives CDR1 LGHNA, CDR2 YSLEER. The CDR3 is CASSQGRTGNYGYTF. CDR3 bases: TGCGCCAGCAGCCAAGGTCGGACAGGAAACTATGGCTACACCTTC.